This T cell receptor (beta chain) was recovered during a study of early T cells in non-severe SARS-CoV-2 infection. This clonotype was seen ten or more times. What it binds is not known. Study findings and constraints: Private and CD4 specificities were missed by VDJdb matching, skewed to anti-spike CD8.

CDR3 length: 14 residues. Germline loops: CDR1 SGHRS, CDR2 YFSETQ. Between the trimmed V and J ends, which lost 3 bases and 3 bases, there was a span of 11 bases. Unique molecular identifiers were attached to individual cDNA molecules. Each CDR3 protein is one row after TCRdb ran MiXCR on the 5' RACE reads. Of some 63,000 distinct CDR3 sequences in the sample, approximately 12% are singletons; the top ten hold 4% to 5%. Sequenced: whole blood. This sequence was found in an adult who was a healthcare worker with PCR-confirmed SARS-CoV-2 infection or an uninfected control (not recorded which). This chain links TRBV5-1 with TRBJ2-3; the D call may be TRBD1 or TRBD2 (5 bases each). The DNA for the CDR3 is TGCGCCAGCAGCTCGGGACCGGAGACAGATACGCAGTATTTT. Translated, it gives CASSSGPETDTQYF. Together with reference TRBV5-1 and TRBJ2-3, the CDR3 gives the full variable domain: KAGVTQTPRYLIKTRGQQVTLSCSPISGHRSVSWYQQTPGQGLQFLFEYFSETQRNKGNFPGRFSGRQFSNSRSEMNVSTLELGDSALYLCASSSGPETDTQYFGPGTRLTVL.